Presented here are 25 T cell receptor beta chains from one specimen sequenced in a study of T cells in localized non-small cell lung cancer. Here immunoSEQ multiplex PCR was the method, and the copy in TCRdb shows in-frame clones only, minus some. Of 14,000 to 15,000 clones in the sample, more than 80% were seen once. The sample consisted of peripheral blood, taken before any cancer treatment. The receptor set was obtained from a woman aged 40-70 years with stage I lung adenocarcinoma.

V gene TRBV7-8 combines with J gene TRBJ2-5; TRBD2 agrees at 9 bases. The end of the DNA fits TRBJ2-7 better, so the J call may be wrong. This CDR3 spans 14 amino acids. The germline V gene encodes CDR1 SGHVS and CDR2 FQNEAQ. CDR3 region: CASSGTSGPYEQYF. CDR3 nucleotides: TGTGCCAGCAGCGGCACTAGCGGGCCCTACGAGCAGTACTTC.

The J gene is TRBJ2-3, the V gene TRBV27; D not resolved. Between the trimmed V and J ends, which lost 5 bases and 6 bases, there was a span of 15 bases. CDR1 is MNHEY, CDR2 SMNVEV, per germline (reference sequence). This CDR3 is built from 14 residues. CDR3 DNA sequence: TGTGCCAGCAGTACCTATTTTACCGGGGATACGCAGTATTTT. This translates into CASSTYFTGDTQYF.

This sequence joins TRBV29-1 and TRBJ2-7; 8 nucleotides agree with TRBD1. The CDR3 covers 12 residues. Germline-derived CDR1 and CDR2 are SQVTM and ANQGSEA. J gave up 4 bases and V 4 bases, and 3 bases lay outside the gene matches. The CDR3: CSVAGQGYEQYF. The CDR3 nucleotides are TGCAGCGTTGCAGGACAGGGATACGAGCAGTACTTC.

Details on this clone: Its ends do not fully match the called genes, so a read error is possible. The chain employs TRBV6-1 and TRBJ2-1; 10 nucleotides agree with TRBD2. Germline V gene sequence: CDR1 MNHNS, CDR2 SASEGT. This CDR3 is built from 15 residues. Here the CDR3 reads CASREGLADYNEQFF. The CDR3 region has the DNA TGTGCCAGCAGAGAAGGACTAGCGGACTACAATGAGCAGTTCTTC.

The genes are TRBV5-1 and TRBJ1-1; D might be TRBD1 (5 bases). Deletions cut 0 bases from V and 4 bases from J, with 10 bases between. This CDR3 is built from 14 residues. Germline loops: CDR1 SGHRS, CDR2 YFSETQ. This CDR3 reads CASSLAFGGTEAFF. The CDR3 DNA sequence: TGCGCCAGCAGCTTGGCCTTCGGGGGCACTGAAGCTTTCTTT.

The chain carries TRBV5-1 and TRBJ2-7, with TRBD1 matching 8 bases. There are 16 residues in the CDR3. The junction had 11 bases not matched to a gene; V was cut back by 2 bases and J by 4 bases. CDR1 and CDR2 (germline): SGHRS, YFSETQ. CDR3 sequence: CASSFGQGIVGYEQYF. Here the CDR3 DNA reads TGCGCCAGCAGCTTTGGACAGGGCATAGTTGGGTACGAGCAGTACTTC.

The rearrangement joins TRBV7-9 to TRBJ2-3, with 8 bases identical to TRBD2. This CDR3 has 14 amino acids. V trimming: 4 bases; J trimming: 7 bases; junction bases outside the gene matches: 7. CDR1 SEHNR and CDR2 FQNEAQ come from the germline V gene (reference sequence). The CDR3 loop reads CASSSSASGYTQYF. CDR3 sequence (DNA): TGTGCCAGCAGCTCGTCTGCTAGCGGGTATACGCAGTATTTT.

The rearrangement links TRBV19 to TRBJ2-7, with D unclear. The V end lost 3 bases, the J end lost 5 bases, and 5 bases lay between the germline ends. In germline, CDR1 is LNHDA, CDR2 SQIVND (reference sequence). This CDR3 comprises 11 residues. The CDR3 region has the DNA TGTGCCAGTAGTATCGGAAACGAGCAGTACTTC. As protein: CASSIGNEQYF. Looking up the rest from reference TRBV19 and TRBJ2-7 gives the full variable domain: DGGITQSPKYLFRKEGQNVTLSCEQNLNHDAMYWYRQDPGQGLRLIYYSQIVNDFQKGDIAEGYSVSREKKESFPLTVTSAQKNPTAFYLCASSIGNEQYFGPGTRLTVT.

J is TRBJ2-1 and V is TRBV20-1; D ambiguous. Trimming pared 4 bases from V and 9 bases from J, leaving 7 bases between. CDR1 and CDR2 (germline): DFQATT, SNEGSKA (reference sequence). This CDR3 has 10 residues. CDR3 protein: CSATKVEQFF. CDR3 sequence (DNA): TGCAGTGCTACTAAGGTTGAGCAGTTCTTC.

V and J are TRBV19 and TRBJ1-6; D not resolved. Germline CDR1 is LNHDA and CDR2 is SQIVND (reference sequence). The germline V and J ends were trimmed by 4 bases and 7 bases, with 14 bases remaining between them. The CDR3 sequence is 15 residues long. Here the CDR3 DNA reads TGTGCCAGTAGTAACCAAGGCTCGCGGAATTCACCCCTCCACTTT. Translated, it gives CASSNQGSRNSPLHF.

In its sample, this clone was seen once. The gene calls are TRBV21-1 and TRBJ2-2; TRBD1, the table's D call, was not compared with the DNA. TRBV21-1 is a listed pseudogene. The CDR3 covers 20 residues. This CDR3 is CASSKADGSGQNLNTGELFF. The CDR3 nucleotides read TGTGCCAGCAGCAAAGCGGACGGAAGCGGACAGAACCTGAACACCGGGGAGCTGTTTTTT.

The CDR3: CASSYARTGDSYEQYF. In DNA, the CDR3 is TGTGCCAGCAGTTACGCGAGGACAGGAGACTCCTACGAGCAGTACTTC. The gene calls are TRBV6-5 and TRBJ2-7; 7 positions match TRBD1. Germline V gives CDR1 MNHEY, CDR2 SVGAGI. The CDR3 covers 16 residues. Germline trimming cut 2 bases from V and 0 bases from J; bases unmatched to any gene: 7.

V usage is TRBV7-8 and J usage is TRBJ2-2; D may correspond to TRBD1 or TRBD2 (5 bases each). Germline CDR1 SGHVS, CDR2 FQNEAQ. This CDR3 is 15 amino acids long. V was cut by 4 bases and J by 4 bases, with 13 bases left in between. In DNA form, the CDR3 reads TGTGCCAGCAGCTCGACAGCGGTGGCCACCGGGGAGCTGTTTTTT. Its protein product is CASSSTAVATGELFF.

This clone has just one count. This chain uses TRBV19 with TRBJ2-5; tentative D call: TRBD1 (5 bases). Between the trimmed V and J ends, which lost 6 bases and 1 base, there was a span of 12 bases. Germline V lookup: CDR1 LNHDA, CDR2 SQIVND (reference sequence). The length of the CDR3 is 14 residues. The CDR3 is CASRFADSQETQYF. The CDR3 nucleotides are TGTGCCAGTAGGTTCGCCGACAGCCAAGAGACCCAGTACTTC.

The gene calls are TRBV10-3 and TRBJ2-1; D uncertain. Trimming removed 6 bases from V and 0 bases from J, with 18 bases in between. The V gene's germline CDR1 is ENHRY and CDR2 SYGVKD. The CDR3 is 17 amino acids. The CDR3 spells CAISTVSPVSSYNEQFF. CDR3 DNA: TGTGCCATCAGCACGGTAAGCCCGGTGAGCTCCTACAATGAGCAGTTCTTC.

This clone was seen a few times. J is TRBJ1-6 and V is TRBV30, with D perhaps TRBD1 (5 bases). Trimming took 3 bases from V and 5 from J, leaving 11 bases between them. This CDR3 has 14 amino acids. CDR1 is GTSNPN, CDR2 SVGIG, per germline (reference sequence). CDR3 residues: CAWRRVGDNSPLHF. The CDR3 DNA follows: TGTGCCTGGAGGAGGGTAGGGGATAATTCACCCCTCCACTTT.

V gene TRBV2 combines with J gene TRBJ2-7, with 10 bases identical to TRBD1. Trimming cost V 6 bases and J 9 bases; bases outside gene matches: 11. CDR1 and CDR2 (germline): SNHLY, FYNNEI. This CDR3 contains 14 residues. This CDR3 reads CASRGTGALLGQYF. The DNA for the CDR3 is TGTGCCAGCAGGGGGACAGGGGCCCTATTAGGGCAGTACTTC. The complete variable domain, with remaining parts taken from reference TRBV2 and TRBJ2-7, reads EPEVTQTPSHQVTQMGQEVILRCVPISNHLYFYWYRQILGQKVEFLVSFYNNEISEKSEIFDDQFSVERPDGSNFTLKIRSTKLEDSAMYFCASRGTGALLGQYFGPGTRLTVT.

This chain connects TRBV4-1 to TRBJ1-6; no clear D. This CDR3 has 13 amino acids. CDR1 is MGHRA, CDR2 YSYEKL, per germline. Trimming left V 0 bases short and J 8 bases short, with 5 bases between. The CDR3 reads CASSQEVDSPLHF. The CDR3 DNA follows: TGCGCCAGCAGCCAAGAGGTAGATTCACCCCTCCACTTT.

CDR3 sequence: CASTPFTRGKGGYTF. In DNA, the CDR3 is TGTGCCAGCACCCCGTTCACAAGGGGAAAGGGGGGCTACACCTTC. V and J are TRBV11-2 and TRBJ1-2, with D maybe TRBD1 (5 bases). From germline, CDR1 is SGHAT and CDR2 FQNNGV. V gave up 7 bases and J gave up 8 bases, with 23 bases separating them. CDR3 length equals 15 residues.

The rearrangement uses TRBV29-1 and TRBJ2-2, with TRBD1 matching 7 bases. V lost 4 bases to trimming and J lost 3 bases; unmatched junction nucleotides: 8. Germline V gives CDR1 SQVTM, CDR2 ANQGSEA. The CDR3 has 15 amino acids. The CDR3 nucleotides are TGCAGCGTTGTTCGAGGGCAGGGGGACACCGGGGAGCTGTTTTTT. It translates to CSVVRGQGDTGELFF.

The V gene is TRBV11-3, the J gene TRBJ2-1, with TRBD2 matching 7 bases. This CDR3 spans 15 amino acids. Germline trimming cut 5 bases from V and 5 bases from J; bases unmatched to any gene: 9. Germline V CDR1 and CDR2: SGHNT, YENEEA. The CDR3 DNA is TGTGCCAGCAGCCGGGGGGTCCGAGCGGACAATGAGCAGTTCTTC. This gives the protein CASSRGVRADNEQFF.

The rearrangement links TRBV11-2 to TRBJ1-5, with a tentative D call TRBD1 (6 bases). V dropped 0 bases and J dropped 6 bases, with 6 bases sitting between them. The CDR3 extends over 13 amino acids. Germline V gives CDR1 SGHAT, CDR2 FQNNGV. The CDR3 DNA reads as TGTGCCAGCAGCTTAGACAGGGGTCAGCCCCAGCATTTT. Translating it yields CASSLDRGQPQHF.

CDR3 coding DNA: TGTGCCAGCTCACCACTCAACCCACCGGGGGTGAACACTGAAGCTTTCTTT. It specifies CASSPLNPPGVNTEAFF. The V and J genes are TRBV18 and TRBJ1-1, with a weak D call TRBD1 (5 bases). Trimming shortened V by 1 base and J by 0 bases, and 15 bases separated the two germline ends. Germline CDR1 is KGHSH and CDR2 is LQKENI. The CDR3 has 17 residues.

The chain is built from TRBV7-9 and TRBJ1-2, with unresolved D. From germline, CDR1 is SEHNR and CDR2 FQNEAQ (reference sequence). V was shortened by 8 bases and J by 1 base, with 23 bases between the two germline ends. This CDR3 has 17 amino acids. DNA for the CDR3: TGTGCCAGCCCTAAGGAGGGAGATGGATTGGATAACTATGGCTACACCTTC. Amino acids: CASPKEGDGLDNYGYTF.

V gene TRBV20-1 combines with J gene TRBJ2-7; D gene uncertain. The length of the CDR3 is 11 residues. Germline V gene sequence: CDR1 DFQATT, CDR2 SNEGSKA (reference sequence). Trimming pared 1 base from V and 6 bases from J, leaving 7 bases between. The CDR3 loop is CSARGVAEQYF. The CDR3 nucleotides read TGCAGTGCTAGAGGGGTTGCCGAGCAGTACTTC.